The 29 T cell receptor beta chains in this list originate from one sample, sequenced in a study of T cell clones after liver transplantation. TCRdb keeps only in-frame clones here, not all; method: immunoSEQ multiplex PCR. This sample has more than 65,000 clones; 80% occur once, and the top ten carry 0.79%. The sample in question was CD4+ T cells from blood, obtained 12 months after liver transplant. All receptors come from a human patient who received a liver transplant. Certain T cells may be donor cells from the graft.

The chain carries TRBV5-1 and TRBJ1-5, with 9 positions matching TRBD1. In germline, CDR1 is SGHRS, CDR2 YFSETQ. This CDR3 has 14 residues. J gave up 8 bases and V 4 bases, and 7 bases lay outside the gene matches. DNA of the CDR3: TGCGCCAGCAGCCCACAGGGGGCAGAGGAGCCCCAGCATTTT. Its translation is CASSPQGAEEPQHF. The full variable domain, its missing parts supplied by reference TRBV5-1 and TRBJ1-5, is KAGVTQTPRYLIKTRGQQVTLSCSPISGHRSVSWYQQTPGQGLQFLFEYFSETQRNKGNFPGRFSGRQFSNSRSEMNVSTLELGDSALYLCASSPQGAEEPQHFGDGTRLSIL.

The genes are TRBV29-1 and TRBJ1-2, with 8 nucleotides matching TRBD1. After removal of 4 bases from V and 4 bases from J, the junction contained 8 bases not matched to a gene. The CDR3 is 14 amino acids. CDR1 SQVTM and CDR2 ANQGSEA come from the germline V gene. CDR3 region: CSVGFPGGAYGYTF. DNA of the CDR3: TGCAGCGTTGGGTTTCCAGGGGGCGCCTATGGCTACACCTTC.

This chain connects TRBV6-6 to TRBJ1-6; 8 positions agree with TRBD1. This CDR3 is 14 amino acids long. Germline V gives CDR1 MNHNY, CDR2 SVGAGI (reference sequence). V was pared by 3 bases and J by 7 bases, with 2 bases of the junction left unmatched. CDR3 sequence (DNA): TGTGCCAGCAGTTATGACAGGGGAAATTCACCCCTCCACTTT. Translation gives CASSYDRGNSPLHF.

The CDR3 loop is CASSLTLAVGTDTQYF. The CDR3, as DNA: TGCGCCAGCAGCTTGACTTTAGCGGTTGGCACAGATACGCAGTATTTT. This chain connects TRBV5-1 to TRBJ2-3, with D maybe TRBD2 (6 bases). Germline CDR1 and CDR2: SGHRS and YFSETQ. Trimming pared 1 base from V and 1 base from J, leaving 13 bases between. The CDR3 totals 16 residues.

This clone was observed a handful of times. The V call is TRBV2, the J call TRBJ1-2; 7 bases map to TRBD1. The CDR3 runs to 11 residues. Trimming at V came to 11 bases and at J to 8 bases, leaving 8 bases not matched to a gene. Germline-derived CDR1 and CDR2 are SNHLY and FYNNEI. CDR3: CALGQGGGYTF. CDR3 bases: TGTGCCCTCGGTCAGGGGGGCGGCTACACCTTC.

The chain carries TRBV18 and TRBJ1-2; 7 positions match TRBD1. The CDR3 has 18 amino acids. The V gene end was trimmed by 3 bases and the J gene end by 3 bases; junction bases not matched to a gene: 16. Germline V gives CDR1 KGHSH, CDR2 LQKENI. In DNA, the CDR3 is TGTGCCAGCTCACCTTTACAGGGGACAGCCGCTACGTACTATGGCTACACCTTC. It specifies CASSPLQGTAATYYGYTF. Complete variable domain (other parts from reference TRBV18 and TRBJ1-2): NAGVMQNPRHLVRRRGQEARLRCSPMKGHSHVYWYRQLPEEGLKFMVYLQKENIIDESGMPKERFSAEFPKEGPSILRIQQVVRGDSAAYFCASSPLQGTAATYYGYTFGSGTRLTVV.

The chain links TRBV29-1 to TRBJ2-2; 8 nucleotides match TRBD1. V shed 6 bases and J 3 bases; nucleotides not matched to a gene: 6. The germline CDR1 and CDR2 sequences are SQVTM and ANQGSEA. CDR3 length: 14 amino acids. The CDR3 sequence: CSVRDRLDTGELFF. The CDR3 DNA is TGCAGCGTCAGGGACAGGTTAGACACCGGGGAGCTGTTTTTT.

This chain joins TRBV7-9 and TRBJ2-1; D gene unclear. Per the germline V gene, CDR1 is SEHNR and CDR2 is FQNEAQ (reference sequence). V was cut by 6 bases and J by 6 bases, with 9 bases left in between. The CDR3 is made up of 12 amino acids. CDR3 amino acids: CASSLTRNEQFF. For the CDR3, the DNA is TGTGCCAGCAGTCTGACACGCAATGAGCAGTTCTTC.

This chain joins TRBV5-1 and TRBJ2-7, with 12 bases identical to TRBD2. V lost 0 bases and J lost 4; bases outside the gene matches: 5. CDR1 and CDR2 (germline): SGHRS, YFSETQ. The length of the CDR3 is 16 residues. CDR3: CASSLGSLAGGYEQYF. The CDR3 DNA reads TGCGCCAGCAGCTTGGGCTCTCTAGCGGGAGGGTACGAGCAGTACTTC.

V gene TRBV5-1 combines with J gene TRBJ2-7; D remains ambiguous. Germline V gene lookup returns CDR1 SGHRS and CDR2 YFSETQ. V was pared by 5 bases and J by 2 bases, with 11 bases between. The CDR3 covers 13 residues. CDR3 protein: CASSSPGPYEQYF. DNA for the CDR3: TGCGCCAGCAGTTCCCCAGGACCCTACGAGCAGTACTTC.

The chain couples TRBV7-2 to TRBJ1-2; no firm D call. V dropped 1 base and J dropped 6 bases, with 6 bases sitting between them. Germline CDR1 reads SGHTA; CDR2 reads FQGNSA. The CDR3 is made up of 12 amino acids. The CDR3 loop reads CASSLELHGYTF. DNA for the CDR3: TGTGCCAGCAGCTTAGAGCTCCATGGCTACACCTTC.

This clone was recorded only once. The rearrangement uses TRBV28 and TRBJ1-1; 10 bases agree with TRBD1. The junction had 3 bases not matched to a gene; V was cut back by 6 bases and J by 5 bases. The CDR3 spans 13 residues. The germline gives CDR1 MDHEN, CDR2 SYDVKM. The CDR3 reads CASRLDRGTEAFF. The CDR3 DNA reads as TGTGCCAGCAGGCTGGACAGGGGGACTGAAGCTTTCTTT.

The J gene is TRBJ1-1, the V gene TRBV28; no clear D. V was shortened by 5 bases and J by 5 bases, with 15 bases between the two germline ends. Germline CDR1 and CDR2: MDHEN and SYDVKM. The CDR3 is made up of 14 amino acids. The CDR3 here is CASSVRVTVTEAFF. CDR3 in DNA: TGTGCCAGCAGTGTCAGAGTAACGGTAACTGAAGCTTTCTTT.

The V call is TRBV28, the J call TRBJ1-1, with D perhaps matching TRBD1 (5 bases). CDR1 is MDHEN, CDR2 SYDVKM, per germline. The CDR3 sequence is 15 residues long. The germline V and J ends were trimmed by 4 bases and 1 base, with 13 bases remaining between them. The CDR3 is CASSYYSGRNTEAFF. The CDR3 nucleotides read TGTGCCAGCAGTTACTATTCGGGACGGAACACTGAAGCTTTCTTT.

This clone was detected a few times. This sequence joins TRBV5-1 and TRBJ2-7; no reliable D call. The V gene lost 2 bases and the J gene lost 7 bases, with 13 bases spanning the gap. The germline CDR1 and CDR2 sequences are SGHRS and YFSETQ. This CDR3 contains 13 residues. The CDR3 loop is CASSFGRFGEQYF. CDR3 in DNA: TGCGCCAGCAGCTTCGGCAGATTCGGGGAGCAGTACTTC.

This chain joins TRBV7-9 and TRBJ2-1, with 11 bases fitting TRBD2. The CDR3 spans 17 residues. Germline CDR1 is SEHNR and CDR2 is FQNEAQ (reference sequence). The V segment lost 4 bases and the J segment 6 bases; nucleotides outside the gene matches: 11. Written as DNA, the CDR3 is TGTGCCAGCAGCTCCCTGCCGGGACTAGCGGACCCCAATGAGCAGTTCTTC. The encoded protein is CASSSLPGLADPNEQFF. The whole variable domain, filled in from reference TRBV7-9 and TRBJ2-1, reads DTGVSQNPRHKITKRGQNVTFRCDPISEHNRLYWYRQTLGQGPEFLTYFQNEAQLEKSRLLSDRFSAERPKGSFSTLEIQRTEQGDSAMYLCASSSLPGLADPNEQFFGPGTRLTVL.

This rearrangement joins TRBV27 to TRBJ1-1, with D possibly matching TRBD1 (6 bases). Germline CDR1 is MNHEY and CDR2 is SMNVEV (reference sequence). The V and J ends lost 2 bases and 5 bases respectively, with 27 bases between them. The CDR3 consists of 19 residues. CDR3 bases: TGTGCCAGCAGTTTAGCATCCCTCGGGGGGCGTTCGGCGGGGACTGAAGCTTTCTTT. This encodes CASSLASLGGRSAGTEAFF.

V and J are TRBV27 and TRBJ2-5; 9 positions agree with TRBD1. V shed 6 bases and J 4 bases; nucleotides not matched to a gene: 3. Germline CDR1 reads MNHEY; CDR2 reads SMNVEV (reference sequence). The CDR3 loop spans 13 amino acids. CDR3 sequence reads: CASRSGQGETQYF. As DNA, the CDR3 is TGTGCCAGCAGATCGGGACAGGGAGAGACCCAGTACTTC.

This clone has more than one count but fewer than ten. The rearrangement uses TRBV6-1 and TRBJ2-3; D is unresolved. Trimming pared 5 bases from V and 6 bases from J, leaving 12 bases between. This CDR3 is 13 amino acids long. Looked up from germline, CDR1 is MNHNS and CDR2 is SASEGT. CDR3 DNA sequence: TGTGCCAGCAGTTCGGGTTTTCGGGATACGCAGTATTTT. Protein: CASSSGFRDTQYF.

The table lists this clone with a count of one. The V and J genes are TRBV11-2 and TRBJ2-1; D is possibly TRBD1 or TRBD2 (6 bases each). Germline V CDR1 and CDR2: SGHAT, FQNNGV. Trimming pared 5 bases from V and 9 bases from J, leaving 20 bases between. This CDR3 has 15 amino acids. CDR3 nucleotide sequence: TGTGCCAGCAGCGTCAGGTCGATGGGGGGCGGTGAGCAGTTCTTC. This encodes CASSVRSMGGGEQFF.

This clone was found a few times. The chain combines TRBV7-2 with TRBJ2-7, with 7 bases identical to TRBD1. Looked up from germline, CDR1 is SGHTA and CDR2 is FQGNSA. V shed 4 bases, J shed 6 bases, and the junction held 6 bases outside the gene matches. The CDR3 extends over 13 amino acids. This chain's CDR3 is CASSYQGDGEQYF. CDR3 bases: TGTGCCAGCAGCTACCAGGGGGATGGCGAGCAGTACTTC.

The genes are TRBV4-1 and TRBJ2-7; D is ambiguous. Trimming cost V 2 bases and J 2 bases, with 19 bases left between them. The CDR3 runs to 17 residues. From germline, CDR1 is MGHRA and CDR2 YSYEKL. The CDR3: CASSQFLPVLGPYEQYF. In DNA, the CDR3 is TGCGCCAGCAGCCAATTCCTACCTGTCCTGGGCCCCTACGAGCAGTACTTC.

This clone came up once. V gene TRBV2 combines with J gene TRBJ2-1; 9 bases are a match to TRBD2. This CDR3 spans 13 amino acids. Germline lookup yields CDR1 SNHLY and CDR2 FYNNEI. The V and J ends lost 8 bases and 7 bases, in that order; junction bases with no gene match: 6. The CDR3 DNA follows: TGTGCCAGCGTGGGTGCGGGAGGGAATGAGCAGTTCTTC. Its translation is CASVGAGGNEQFF.

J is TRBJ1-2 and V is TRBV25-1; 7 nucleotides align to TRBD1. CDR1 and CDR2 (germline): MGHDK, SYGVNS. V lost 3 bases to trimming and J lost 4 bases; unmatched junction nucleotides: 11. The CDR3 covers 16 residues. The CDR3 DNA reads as TGTGCCAGCAGTGACACGCATACAGGGGAGATCTATGGCTACACCTTC. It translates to CASSDTHTGEIYGYTF.

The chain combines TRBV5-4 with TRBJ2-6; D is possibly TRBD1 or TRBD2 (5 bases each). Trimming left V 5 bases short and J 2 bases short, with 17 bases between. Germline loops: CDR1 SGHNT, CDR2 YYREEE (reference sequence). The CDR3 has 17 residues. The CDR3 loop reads CASRGDLPRAGANVLTF. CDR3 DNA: TGTGCCAGCAGAGGGGACCTCCCTCGGGCTGGGGCCAACGTCCTGACTTTC. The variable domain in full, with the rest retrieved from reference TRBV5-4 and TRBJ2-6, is ETGVTQSPTHLIKTRGQQVTLRCSSQSGHNTVSWYQQALGQGPQFIFQYYREEENGRGNFPPRFSGLQFPNYSSELNVNALELDDSALYLCASRGDLPRAGANVLTFGAGSRLTVL.

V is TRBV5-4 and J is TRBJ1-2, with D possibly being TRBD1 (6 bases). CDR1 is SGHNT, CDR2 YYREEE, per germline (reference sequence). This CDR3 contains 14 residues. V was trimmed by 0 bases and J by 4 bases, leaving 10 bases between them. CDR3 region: CASSLGGDTYGYTF. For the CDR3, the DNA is TGTGCCAGCAGCTTGGGGGGGGACACCTATGGCTACACCTTC.

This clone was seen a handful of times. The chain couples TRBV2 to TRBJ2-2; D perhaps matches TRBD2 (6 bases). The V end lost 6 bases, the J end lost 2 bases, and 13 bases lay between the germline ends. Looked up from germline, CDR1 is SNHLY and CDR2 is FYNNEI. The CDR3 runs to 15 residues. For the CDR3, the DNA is TGTGCCAGCAGAAAGAGCGGGCTAAACACCGGGGAGCTGTTTTTT. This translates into CASRKSGLNTGELFF. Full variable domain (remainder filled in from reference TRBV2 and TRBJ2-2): EPEVTQTPSHQVTQMGQEVILRCVPISNHLYFYWYRQILGQKVEFLVSFYNNEISEKSEIFDDQFSVERPDGSNFTLKIRSTKLEDSAMYFCASRKSGLNTGELFFGEGSRLTVL.

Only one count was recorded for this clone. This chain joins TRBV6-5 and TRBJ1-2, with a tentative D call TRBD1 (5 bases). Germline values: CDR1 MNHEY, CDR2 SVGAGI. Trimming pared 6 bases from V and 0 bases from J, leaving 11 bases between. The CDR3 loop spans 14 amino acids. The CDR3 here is CASRMGPSNYGYTF. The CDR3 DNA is TGTGCCAGCAGGATGGGACCCTCTAACTATGGCTACACCTTC.

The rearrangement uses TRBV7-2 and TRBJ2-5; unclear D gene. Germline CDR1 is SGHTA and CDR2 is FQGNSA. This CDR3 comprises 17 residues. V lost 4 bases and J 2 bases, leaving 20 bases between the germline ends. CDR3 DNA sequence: TGTGCCAGCAGCTCCCGAGGTGGCAGGAGACCACAAGAGACCCAGTACTTC. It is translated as CASSSRGGRRPQETQYF.